The 13 T cell receptor beta chains below were found in one sample sequenced in a study of read filtering for tumor transcriptome and immune sequencing (dated by TCRdb to about 2020). The run used an Illumina HiSeq 4000. Starting from roughly 0.4 ug RNA, TCR libraries were constructed with the Immunoverse kit using molecular barcoded adaptors that cover the alpha/delta and beta/gamma chains. TCRdb reprocessed the public reads (quality trimming at Q25 with fastp, clone calling with MiXCR) and kept in-frame beta chains. Merged by CDR3 protein, the rows form single entries marked with the most common genes and DNA. Across this sample there are about 40,000 distinct CDR3 sequences, with roughly an eighth seen only once. The ten largest clones add up to more than 35% of the sample. The sample consisted of a population of CD138-negative cells sorted from bone marrow. This specimen's cell subset or site label, per the study, means: bone marrow mononuclear cells depleted of CD138+ plasma/myeloma cells by negative magnetic selection. The source of these receptors is a donor at least 40 years old with multiple myeloma.

This clonotype was seen more than once but under ten times. This rearrangement joins TRBV21-1 to TRBJ2-5. TRBV21-1 is described as a pseudogene. The CDR3 runs 15 residues. CDR3 DNA sequence: TGTGCCAGCAGCAAGAGGCTGCGAATGCAAGAGACCCAGTACTTC. Translating gives CASSKRLRMQETQYF.

This clonotype has just a few counts. This may come from a read error, since a much larger clone is one base off. No conserved phenylalanine or tryptophan is present at the end of the CDR3, so a read error is the likely explanation. The rearrangement joins TRBV12-3 or TRBV12-4 to TRBJ2-7; the D is unclear. V lost 1 base to trimming and J lost 3 bases, with 4 bases between them. This CDR3 is built from 12 residues. The CDR3 DNA reads TGTGCCAGCAGTTTAGTTCTCTACGAGCAGTACTCC. Translating it yields CASSLVLYEQYS.

This clonotype showed up just a few times. This rearrangement joins TRBV4-1 to TRBJ1-1; possibly TRBD1 for D (5 bases). The CDR3 sequence is 14 residues long. The V end lost 0 bases, the J end lost 3 bases, and 8 bases lay between the germline ends. Germline values: CDR1 MGHRA, CDR2 YSYEKL. In DNA form, the CDR3 reads TGCGCCAGCAGCCAAGACGGCAGGGACACTGAAGCTTTCTTT. Amino acid sequence: CASSQDGRDTEAFF.

This clonotype appeared many times. The rearrangement joins TRBV27 to TRBJ2-2, with no clear D. V lost 10 bases to trimming and J lost 6 bases, with 9 bases between them. The germline gives CDR1 MNHEY, CDR2 SMNVEV (reference sequence). The CDR3 extends over 11 amino acids. CDR3 sequence: CATYWAGELFF. For the CDR3, the DNA is TGTGCCACCTATTGGGCCGGGGAGCTGTTTTTT.

This clonotype was detected only a few times. The CDR3 ends on some other residue instead of the conserved phenylalanine or tryptophan, so this is likely a read error. The chain couples TRBV5-1 to TRBJ2-2; TRBD2 agrees at 7 bases. The germline CDR1 and CDR2 sequences are SGHRS and YFSETQ. Trimming took 4 bases from V and 2 from J; bases not matched to a gene: 8. The CDR3 contains 16 residues. The chain's CDR3 is CASSALGGTNTGELFL. CDR3 nucleotides: TGCGCCAGCAGCGCCCTCGGGGGGACCAACACCGGGGAGCTGTTTCTT.

Concerning this clonotype itself: Because it lacks the conserved phenylalanine or tryptophan at the end, this CDR3 is likely a read error. This chain connects TRBV20-1 to TRBJ1-2, with D unclear. The CDR3 is 12 amino acids. The V end lost 4 bases, the J end lost 8 bases, and 14 bases lay between the germline ends. The germline V gene encodes CDR1 DFQATT and CDR2 SNEGSKA (reference sequence). The CDR3 region has the DNA TGCAGTGCTATTATCCGGGGTGAAGGCTACACCCTC. Protein: CSAIIRGEGYTL.

This clonotype has a single count. A much larger clone is a single base away; this may be a read error. This chain joins TRBV6-5 and TRBJ1-1, with D possibly being TRBD1 (5 bases). CDR1 is MNHEY, CDR2 SVGAGI, per germline. The V and J ends lost 0 bases and 5 bases respectively, with 13 bases between them. This CDR3 region has 15 residues. The CDR3 DNA is TGTGCCAGCAGTTACTCTGGCCAGGGAGGTACTGAAGCTTTCTTT. Translation gives CASSYSGQGGTEAFF.

Many counts were recorded for this clonotype. This chain joins TRBV2 and TRBJ2-7, with D uncertain. This CDR3 is built from 13 residues. V was trimmed by 4 bases and J by 5 bases, leaving 12 bases between them. Germline V gene data show CDR1 as SNHLY and CDR2 as FYNNEI. CDR3 sequence (DNA): TGTGCCAGCAGTGTCGATTGGACCGACGAGCAGTACTTC. This codes for CASSVDWTDEQYF.

This clonotype has a handful of counts. J is TRBJ2-3 and V is TRBV11-2, with D perhaps TRBD2 (5 bases). CDR1 and CDR2 (germline): SGHAT, FQNNGV. V was shortened by 5 bases and J by 0 bases, with 9 bases between the two germline ends. The CDR3 runs to 14 residues. The CDR3 nucleotides read TGTGCCAGCAGCCCTAGCTCGAGCACAGATACGCAGTATTTT. Translated: CASSPSSSTDTQYF.

This clonotype was detected a few times. A much larger clone differs by one base, so this may be a read error. Since no conserved phenylalanine or tryptophan closes the CDR3, a read error is the likely cause. The V call is TRBV6-5, the J call TRBJ2-1, with 12 nucleotides matching TRBD2. V trimming: 6 bases; J trimming: 7 bases; junction bases outside the gene matches: 4. Germline V gene sequence: CDR1 MNHEY, CDR2 SVGAGI. The CDR3 totals 14 residues. The chain's CDR3 is CASRTSGSRNEQFS. The CDR3 region has the DNA TGTGCCAGCAGGACTAGCGGGAGTAGAAATGAGCAGTTCTCC.

This clonotype was counted ten times or more. The chain combines TRBV4-1 with TRBJ2-7, with 7 bases matching TRBD1. There are 14 residues in the CDR3. The trim removed 1 base at V and 2 bases at J, leaving 2 bases unmatched. Germline-derived CDR1 and CDR2 are MGHRA and YSYEKL. The CDR3 DNA reads TGCGCCAGCAGCCAAGGGGACAGAACCTACGAGCAGTACTTC. Protein product: CASSQGDRTYEQYF.

This clonotype is a singleton in its sample. The chain links TRBV4-1 to TRBJ2-1; no definite D call. V lost 4 bases and J 6 bases, leaving 22 bases between the germline ends. Germline CDR1 and CDR2: MGHRA and YSYEKL. CDR3 length equals 17 residues. CDR3 protein: CASSPSLRRRTSNEQFF. DNA of the CDR3: TGCGCCAGCAGCCCTTCTCTGCGCCGAAGGACCTCCAATGAGCAGTTCTTC.

This clonotype was counted at least ten times. This sequence joins TRBV20-1 and TRBJ2-1; D possibly corresponds to TRBD2 (5 bases). Trimming took off 1 base at V and 2 bases at J, with 15 bases between the two ends. Germline V CDR1 and CDR2: DFQATT, SNEGSKA (reference sequence). This CDR3 is built from 16 residues. Here the CDR3 reads CSARGMEASTYNEQFF. Here the CDR3 DNA reads TGCAGTGCTAGAGGTATGGAGGCTAGTACCTACAATGAGCAGTTCTTC.